This TCR beta chain was recovered during a study of control samples from healthy donors and cancer patients. The data were produced by immunoSEQ multiplex PCR, yet TCRdb's version contains in-frame clones alone and is incomplete. Of some 120,000 clones in the sample, over 75% are singletons; the top ten hold 2.9%. The clonotype was recovered from a man in his sixties in good health. The sample taken for sequencing was blood.

The CDR3 spells CASSLDLRDSKNTEAFF. The CDR3 DNA reads as TGTGCCAGCAGCTTGGATCTCCGGGACAGCAAGAACACTGAAGCTTTCTTT. The V and J genes are TRBV7-9 and TRBJ1-1, with 7 bases aligning to TRBD1. Trimming took 3 bases from V and 1 from J; bases not matched to a gene: 11. This CDR3 comprises 17 residues. Per germline, CDR1 SEHNR and CDR2 FQNEAQ (reference sequence).